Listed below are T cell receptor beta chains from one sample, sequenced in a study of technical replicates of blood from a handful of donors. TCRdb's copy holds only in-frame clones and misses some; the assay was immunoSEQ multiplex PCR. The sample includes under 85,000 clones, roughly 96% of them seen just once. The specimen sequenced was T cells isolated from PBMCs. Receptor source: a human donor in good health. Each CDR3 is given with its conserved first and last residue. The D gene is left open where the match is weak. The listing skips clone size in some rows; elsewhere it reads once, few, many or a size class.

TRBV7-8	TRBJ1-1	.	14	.	TGTGCCAGCAGCTTAACAGATCTGAACACTGAAGCTTTCTTT	CASSLTDLNTEAFF
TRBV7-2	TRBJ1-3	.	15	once	TGTGCCAGCAGCTCCTCCAGGGACTCTGGAAACACCATATATTTT	CASSSSRDSGNTIYF
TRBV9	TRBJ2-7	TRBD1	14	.	TGTGCCAGCAGCGTAGTGGCAGGGGGCAACGAGCAGTACTTC	CASSVVAGGNEQYF
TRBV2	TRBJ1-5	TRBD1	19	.	TGTGCCAGCTCACAAAACTCGGGACAGGGGGCCCCCGGTAGCCAGCCCCAGCATTTT	CASSQNSGQGAPGSQPQHF
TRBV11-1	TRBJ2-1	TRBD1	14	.	TGTGCCAGCAGCTTGGGGACAGCATACAATGAGCAGTTCTTC	CASSLGTAYNEQFF
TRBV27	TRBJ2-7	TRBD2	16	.	TGTGCCAGCAGTCCTAACCCTAGCGGGGGTTCCTACGAGCAGTACTTC	CASSPNPSGGSYEQYF
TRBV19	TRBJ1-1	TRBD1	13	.	TGTGCCAGTAGCACTACAGGGGGCACTGAAGCTTTCTTT	CASSTTGGTEAFF
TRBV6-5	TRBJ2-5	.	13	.	TGTGCCAGCAGTTATTCGTTCCAAGAGACCCAGTACTTC	CASSYSFQETQYF
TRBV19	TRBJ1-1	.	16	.	TGTGCCAGTAGTTCCTACAGGGTACGAGGGGGCACTGAAGCTTTCTTT	CASSSYRVRGGTEAFF
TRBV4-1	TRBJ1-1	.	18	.	TGCGCCAGCAGCCTCGTCGGGGGGACGCAGGTCTGGAACACTGAAGCTTTCTTT	CASSLVGGTQVWNTEAFF
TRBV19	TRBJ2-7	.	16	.	TGTGCCAGTAGTATAGGGCCAAGCGGGCACTCCTACGAGCAGTACTTC	CASSIGPSGHSYEQYF
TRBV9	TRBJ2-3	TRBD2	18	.	TGTGCCAGCAGCGCAGGACTAGCGGGAGAGCTTAGCACAGATACGCAGTATTTT	CASSAGLAGELSTDTQYF
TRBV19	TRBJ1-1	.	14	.	TGTGCCAGTATGTACGTAGACAGGAACACTGAAGCTTTCTTT	CASMYVDRNTEAFF
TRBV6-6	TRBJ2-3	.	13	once	TGTGCCAGCACGTCTAGAAACGCAGATACGCAGTATTTT	CASTSRNADTQYF
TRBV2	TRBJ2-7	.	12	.	TGTGCCAGCAGTCCTAGCTTCCGCGAGCAGTACTTC	CASSPSFREQYF
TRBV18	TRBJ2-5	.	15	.	TGTGCCAGCTACCTCAAAGGGGCAACAGTGGAGACCCAGTACTTC	CASYLKGATVETQYF
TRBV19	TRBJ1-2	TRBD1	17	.	TGTGCCAGTACCCGAGGGACAGGGGGCATTCCTAACTATGGCTACACCTTC	CASTRGTGGIPNYGYTF
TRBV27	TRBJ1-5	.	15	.	TGTGCCAGCAGTTTGGGCCAGGGTTTCAATCAGCCCCAGCATTTT	CASSLGQGFNQPQHF
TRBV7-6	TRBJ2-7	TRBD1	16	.	TGTGCCAGCAGCTTCGCGGGACAGGGGATCTCCTACGAGCAGTACTTC	CASSFAGQGISYEQYF
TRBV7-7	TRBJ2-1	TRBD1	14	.	TGTGCTAGCAGCCTGGGGACAGGGAGTAATGAGCAGTTCTTC	CASSLGTGSNEQFF
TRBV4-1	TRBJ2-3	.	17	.	TGCGCCAGCAGCCTTAGGGGGGGGGAGCCTCGCACAGATACGCAGTATTTT	CASSLRGGEPRTDTQYF
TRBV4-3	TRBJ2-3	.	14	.	TGCGCCAGCGGCTCAGGGGGGTCAACAGATACGCAGTATTTT	CASGSGGSTDTQYF
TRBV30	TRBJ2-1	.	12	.	TGTGCCTGGAGTGTACAGGGCAATGAGCAGTTCTTC	CAWSVQGNEQFF
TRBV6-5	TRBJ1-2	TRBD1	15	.	TGTGCCAGCAGTACCGGGACAGGGTCGAACTATGGCTACACCTTC	CASSTGTGSNYGYTF
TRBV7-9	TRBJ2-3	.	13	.	TGTGCCAGCAGCTCCAGGAACACAGATACGCAGTATTTT	CASSSRNTDTQYF
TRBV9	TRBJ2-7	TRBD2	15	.	TGTGCCAGCTCACAGGCTAGCGGGATAGTGTACGAGCAGTACTTC	CASSQASGIVYEQYF
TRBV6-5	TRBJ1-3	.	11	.	TGTGCCAGCCATTCTGGAAACACCATATATTTT	CASHSGNTIYF
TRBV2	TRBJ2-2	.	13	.	TGTGCCAGCAGAGGGGCGGGATACGGGGAGCTGTTTTTT	CASRGAGYGELFF
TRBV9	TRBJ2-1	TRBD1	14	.	TGTGCCAGCAGCGCCCTGACAGGGGGGAATGAGCAGTTCTTC	CASSALTGGNEQFF
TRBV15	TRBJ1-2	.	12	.	TGTGCCACCAGTTCAGGGGTCGATGGCTACACCTTC	CATSSGVDGYTF
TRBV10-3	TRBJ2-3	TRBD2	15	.	TGTGCCATCAGAAGCGGGAGCGCTAGCACAGATACGCAGTATTTT	CAIRSGSASTDTQYF
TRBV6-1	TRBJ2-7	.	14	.	TGTGCCAGCGCAGGCAGGGACACCTCCTACGAGCAGTACTTC	CASAGRDTSYEQYF
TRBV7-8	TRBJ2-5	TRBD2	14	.	TGTGCCAGCAGCTTAGGGGGGAGGGGAGAGACCCAGTACTTC	CASSLGGRGETQYF
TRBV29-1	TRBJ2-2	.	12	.	TGCAGCGTTGACACGAACACCGGGGAGCTGTTTTTT	CSVDTNTGELFF
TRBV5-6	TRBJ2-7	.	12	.	TGTGCCAGCAGCATACCCAGCTACGAGCAGTACTTC	CASSIPSYEQYF
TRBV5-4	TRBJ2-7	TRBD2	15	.	TGTGCCAGCAGCCCCCTGACGGCGGGAGCCCACGAGCAGTACTTC	CASSPLTAGAHEQYF
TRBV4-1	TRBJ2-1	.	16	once	TGCGCCAGCAGCCTCGTGATGGTTCGGAGGGACAATGAGCAGTTCTTC	CASSLVMVRRDNEQFF
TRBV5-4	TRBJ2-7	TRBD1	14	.	TGTGCCAGCAGCTTGGACAGGGGACAGTACGAGCAGTACTTC	CASSLDRGQYEQYF
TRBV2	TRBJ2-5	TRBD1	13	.	TGTGCCAGCACCCTAGAAGGGGGCGGGACCCAGTACTTC	CASTLEGGGTQYF
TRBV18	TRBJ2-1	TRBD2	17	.	TGTGCCAGCTCACCACCCGGGCGGGAGTTGGAAGACAATGAGCAGTTCTTC	CASSPPGRELEDNEQFF
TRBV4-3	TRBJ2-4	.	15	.	TGCGCCAGCAGCCAGTCGCCAGGGGTGGAAAACATTCAGTACTTC	CASSQSPGVENIQYF
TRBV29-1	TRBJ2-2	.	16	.	TGCAGCGTTGAACAAGCAGAGGGAGCGAACACCGGGGAGCTGTTTTTT	CSVEQAEGANTGELFF
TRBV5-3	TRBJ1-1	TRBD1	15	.	TGTGCCAGCCTCCCGGAGGACAGGGGGCTCTTGGAAGCTTTCTTT	CASLPEDRGLLEAFF
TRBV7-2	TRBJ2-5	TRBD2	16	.	TGTGCCAGCAGCCCCCTAGCGGGACGGTACCAAGAGACCCAGTACTTC	CASSPLAGRYQETQYF
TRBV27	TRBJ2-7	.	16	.	TGTGCCAGCAGTTTATCGCCGATGGGGGCCAACGACGAGCAGTACTTC	CASSLSPMGANDEQYF
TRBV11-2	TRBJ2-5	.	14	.	TGTGCCAGCAGCTGGGTGGGGGAGGCAGAGACCCAGTACTTC	CASSWVGEAETQYF
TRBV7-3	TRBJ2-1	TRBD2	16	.	TGTGCCAGCAGCACGTTCAGCGGGAGGGCCTACAATGAGCAGTTCTTC	CASSTFSGRAYNEQFF
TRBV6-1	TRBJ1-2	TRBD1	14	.	TGTGCCAGCGGTAGACAGGGGGCATATTATGGCTACACCTTC	CASGRQGAYYGYTF
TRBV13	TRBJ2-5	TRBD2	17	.	TGTGCCAGCAGCGGGGGACTAGCGGGAGGGCGTCAAGAGACCCAGTACTTC	CASSGGLAGGRQETQYF